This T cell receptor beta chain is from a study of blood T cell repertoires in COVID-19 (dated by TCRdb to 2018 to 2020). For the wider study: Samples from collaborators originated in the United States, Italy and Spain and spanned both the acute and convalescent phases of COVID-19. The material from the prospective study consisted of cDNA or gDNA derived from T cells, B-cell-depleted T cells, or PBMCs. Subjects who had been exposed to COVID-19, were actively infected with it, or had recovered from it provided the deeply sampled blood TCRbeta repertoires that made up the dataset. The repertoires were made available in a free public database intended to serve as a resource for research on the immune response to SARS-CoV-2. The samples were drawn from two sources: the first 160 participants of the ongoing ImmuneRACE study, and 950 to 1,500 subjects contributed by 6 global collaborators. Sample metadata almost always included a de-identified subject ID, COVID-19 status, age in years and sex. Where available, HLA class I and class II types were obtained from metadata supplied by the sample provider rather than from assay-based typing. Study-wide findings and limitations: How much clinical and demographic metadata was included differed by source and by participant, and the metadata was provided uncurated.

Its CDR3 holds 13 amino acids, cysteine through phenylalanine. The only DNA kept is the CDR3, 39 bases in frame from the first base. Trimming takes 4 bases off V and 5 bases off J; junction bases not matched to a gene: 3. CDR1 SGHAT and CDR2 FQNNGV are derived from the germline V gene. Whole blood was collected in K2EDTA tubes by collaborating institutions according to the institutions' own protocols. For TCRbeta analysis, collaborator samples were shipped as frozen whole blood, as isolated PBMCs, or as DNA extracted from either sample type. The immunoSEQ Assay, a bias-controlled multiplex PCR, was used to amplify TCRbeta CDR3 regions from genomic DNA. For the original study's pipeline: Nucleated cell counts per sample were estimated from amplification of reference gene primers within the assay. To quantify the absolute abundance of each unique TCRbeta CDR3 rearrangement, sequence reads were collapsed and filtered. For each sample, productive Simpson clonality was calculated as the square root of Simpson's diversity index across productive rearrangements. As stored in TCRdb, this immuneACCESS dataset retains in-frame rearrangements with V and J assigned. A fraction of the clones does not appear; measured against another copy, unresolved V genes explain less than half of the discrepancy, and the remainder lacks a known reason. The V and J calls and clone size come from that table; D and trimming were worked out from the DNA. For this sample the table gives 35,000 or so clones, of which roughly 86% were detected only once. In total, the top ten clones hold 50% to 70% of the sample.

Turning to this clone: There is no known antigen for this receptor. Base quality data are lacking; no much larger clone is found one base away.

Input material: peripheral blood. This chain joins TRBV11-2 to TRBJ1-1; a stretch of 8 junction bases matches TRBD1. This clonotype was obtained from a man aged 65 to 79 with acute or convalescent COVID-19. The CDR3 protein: CASSSRTGTEAFF. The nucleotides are TGTGCCAGCAGCTCACGGACAGGGACTGAAGCTTTCTTT.